This TCR beta chain was observed in a study of T cell responses to AZD1222 COVID-19 vaccine. Produced via immunoSEQ multiplex PCR; TCRdb's table is partial and in-frame only. The sample comprises fewer than 100,000 clones, about 88% of which are singletons, and about 12% rests with the top ten. V dropped 0 bases and J dropped 7 bases, with 15 bases sitting between them. Per germline, CDR1 MNHEY and CDR2 SVGAGI. CDR3 size: 15 residues. The specimen was peripheral blood, collected on day 0 of AZD1222 vaccination. V and J are TRBV6-5 and TRBJ1-2; maybe TRBD1 (6 bases). This TCR came from an adult in good health. The CDR3 DNA sequence: TGTGCCAGCAGTTACTCATACAGGGTTCCTTCTGGCTACACCTTC. Translating it yields CASSYSYRVPSGYTF.